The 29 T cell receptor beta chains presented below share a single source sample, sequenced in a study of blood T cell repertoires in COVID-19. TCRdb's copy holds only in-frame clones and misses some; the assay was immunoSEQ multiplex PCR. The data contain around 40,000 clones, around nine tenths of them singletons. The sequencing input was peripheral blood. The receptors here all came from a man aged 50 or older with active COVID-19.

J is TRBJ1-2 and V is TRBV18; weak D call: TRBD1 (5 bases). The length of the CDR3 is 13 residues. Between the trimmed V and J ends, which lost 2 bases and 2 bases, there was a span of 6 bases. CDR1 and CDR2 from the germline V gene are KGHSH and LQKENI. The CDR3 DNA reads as TGTGCCAGCTCACCAACAGGCAACTATGGCTACACCTTC. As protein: CASSPTGNYGYTF. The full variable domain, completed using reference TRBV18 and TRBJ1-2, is NAGVMQNPRHLVRRRGQEARLRCSPMKGHSHVYWYRQLPEEGLKFMVYLQKENIIDESGMPKERFSAEFPKEGPSILRIQQVVRGDSAAYFCASSPTGNYGYTFGSGTRLTVV.

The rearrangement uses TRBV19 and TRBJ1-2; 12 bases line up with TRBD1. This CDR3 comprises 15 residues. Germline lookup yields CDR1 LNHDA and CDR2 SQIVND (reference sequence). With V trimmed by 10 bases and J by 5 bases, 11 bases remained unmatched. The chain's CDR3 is CATLRPGQGAYGYTF. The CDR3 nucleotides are TGTGCCACGCTCAGACCGGGACAGGGGGCGTATGGCTACACCTTC.

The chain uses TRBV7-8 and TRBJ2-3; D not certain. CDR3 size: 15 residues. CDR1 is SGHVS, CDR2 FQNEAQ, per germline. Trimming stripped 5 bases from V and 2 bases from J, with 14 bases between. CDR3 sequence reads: CASSRSGGVTDTQYF. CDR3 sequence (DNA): TGTGCCAGCAGCCGAAGTGGTGGAGTCACAGATACGCAGTATTTT.

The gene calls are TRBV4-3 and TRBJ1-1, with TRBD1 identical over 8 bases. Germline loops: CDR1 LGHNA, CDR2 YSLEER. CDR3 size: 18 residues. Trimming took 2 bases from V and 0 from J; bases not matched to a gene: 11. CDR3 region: CASSQYQGAGFMNTEAFF. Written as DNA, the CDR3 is TGCGCCAGCAGCCAATACCAGGGGGCGGGTTTCATGAACACTGAAGCTTTCTTT.

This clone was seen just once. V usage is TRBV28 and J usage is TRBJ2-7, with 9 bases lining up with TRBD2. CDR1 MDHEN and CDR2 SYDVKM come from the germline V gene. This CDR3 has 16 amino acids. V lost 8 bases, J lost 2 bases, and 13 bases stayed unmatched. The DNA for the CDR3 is TGTGCCAGCGGTAGCGGGTCTAGCGGGGATGCCTACGAGCAGTACTTC. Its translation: CASGSGSSGDAYEQYF.

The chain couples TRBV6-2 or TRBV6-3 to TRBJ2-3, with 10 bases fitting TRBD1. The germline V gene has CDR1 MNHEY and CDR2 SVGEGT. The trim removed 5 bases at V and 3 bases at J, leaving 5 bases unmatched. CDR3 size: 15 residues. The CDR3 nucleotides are TGTGCCAGCAGTCAACCGGGACAGGGGACAGATACGCAGTATTTT. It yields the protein CASSQPGQGTDTQYF.

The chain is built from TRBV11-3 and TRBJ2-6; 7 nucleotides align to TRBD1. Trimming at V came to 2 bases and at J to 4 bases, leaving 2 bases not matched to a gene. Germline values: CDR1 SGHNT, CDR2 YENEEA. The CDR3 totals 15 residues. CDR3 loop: CASSLTGVGANVLTF. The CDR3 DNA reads TGTGCCAGCAGCTTAACAGGGGTCGGGGCCAACGTCCTGACTTTC.

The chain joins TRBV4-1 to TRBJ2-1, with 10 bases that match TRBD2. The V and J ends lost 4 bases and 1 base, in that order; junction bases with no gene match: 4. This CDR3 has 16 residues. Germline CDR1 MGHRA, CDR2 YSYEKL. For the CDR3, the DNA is TGCGCCAGCAGCCGGGGTAGCGGGAGGTCCTACAATGAGCAGTTCTTC. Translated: CASSRGSGRSYNEQFF.

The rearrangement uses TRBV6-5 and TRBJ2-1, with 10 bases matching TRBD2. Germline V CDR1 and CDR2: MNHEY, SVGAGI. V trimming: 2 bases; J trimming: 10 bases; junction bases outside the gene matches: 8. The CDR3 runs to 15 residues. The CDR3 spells CASSYSLAGVNEQFF. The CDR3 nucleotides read TGTGCCAGCAGTTACAGCCTAGCGGGAGTTAACGAGCAGTTCTTC.

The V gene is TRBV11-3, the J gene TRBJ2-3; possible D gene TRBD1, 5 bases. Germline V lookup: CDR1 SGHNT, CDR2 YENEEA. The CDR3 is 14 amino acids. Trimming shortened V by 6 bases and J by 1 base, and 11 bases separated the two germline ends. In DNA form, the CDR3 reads TGTGCCAGCAGGGAGACAGCCGGCACAGATACGCAGTATTTT. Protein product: CASRETAGTDTQYF.

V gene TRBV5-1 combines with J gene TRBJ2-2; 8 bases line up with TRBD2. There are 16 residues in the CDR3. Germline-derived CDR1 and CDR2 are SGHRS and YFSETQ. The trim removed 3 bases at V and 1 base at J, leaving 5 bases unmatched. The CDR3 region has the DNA TGCGCCAGCAGCTCCCCAGCGGGAGAGAACACCGGGGAGCTGTTTTTT. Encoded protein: CASSSPAGENTGELFF. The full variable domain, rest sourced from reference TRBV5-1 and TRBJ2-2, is KAGVTQTPRYLIKTRGQQVTLSCSPISGHRSVSWYQQTPGQGLQFLFEYFSETQRNKGNFPGRFSGRQFSNSRSEMNVSTLELGDSALYLCASSSPAGENTGELFFGEGSRLTVL.

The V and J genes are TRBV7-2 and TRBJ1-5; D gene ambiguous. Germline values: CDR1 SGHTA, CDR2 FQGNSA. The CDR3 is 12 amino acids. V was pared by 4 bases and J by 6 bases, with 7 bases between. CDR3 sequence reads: CASSYYGQPQHF. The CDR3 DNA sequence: TGTGCCAGCAGCTACTACGGTCAGCCCCAGCATTTT.

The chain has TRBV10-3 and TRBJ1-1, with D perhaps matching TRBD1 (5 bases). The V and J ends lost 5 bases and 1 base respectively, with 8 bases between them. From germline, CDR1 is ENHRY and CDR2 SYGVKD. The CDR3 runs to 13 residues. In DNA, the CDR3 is TGTGCCATCAGTCGAACAGGGAACACTGAAGCTTTCTTT. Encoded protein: CAISRTGNTEAFF.

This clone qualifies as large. DNA for the CDR3: TGTGCCTGGAGTGTCACCGGGATCTCCTACGAGCAGTACTTC. Its translation is CAWSVTGISYEQYF. The chain couples TRBV30 to TRBJ2-7; TRBD2 might be the D (5 bases). Germline V gene data show CDR1 as GTSNPN and CDR2 as SVGIG (reference sequence). V was clipped by 0 bases and J by 0 bases, with 9 bases between them. The CDR3 length is 14 residues.

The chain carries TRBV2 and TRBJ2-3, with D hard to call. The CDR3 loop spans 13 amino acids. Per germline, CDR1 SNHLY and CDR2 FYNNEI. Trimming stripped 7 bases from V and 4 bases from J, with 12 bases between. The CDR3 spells CASIGGPADTQYF. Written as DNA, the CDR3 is TGTGCCAGCATTGGCGGTCCGGCAGATACGCAGTATTTT.

CDR3 residues: CASSFEVRKTQYF. As DNA, the CDR3 is TGTGCCAGTAGTTTTGAGGTGAGGAAGACCCAGTACTTC. The V call is TRBV19, the J call TRBJ2-5; D gene ambiguous. The ends were cut back, 5 bases at V and 6 bases at J, with 13 bases in the middle. The CDR3 totals 13 residues. The germline V gene has CDR1 LNHDA and CDR2 SQIVND (reference sequence).

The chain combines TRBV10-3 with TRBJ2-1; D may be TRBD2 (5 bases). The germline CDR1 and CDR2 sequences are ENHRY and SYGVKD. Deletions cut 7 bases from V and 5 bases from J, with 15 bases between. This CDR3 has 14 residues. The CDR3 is CAIKPGMGHNEQFF. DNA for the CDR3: TGTGCCATCAAACCGGGAATGGGCCACAATGAGCAGTTCTTC.

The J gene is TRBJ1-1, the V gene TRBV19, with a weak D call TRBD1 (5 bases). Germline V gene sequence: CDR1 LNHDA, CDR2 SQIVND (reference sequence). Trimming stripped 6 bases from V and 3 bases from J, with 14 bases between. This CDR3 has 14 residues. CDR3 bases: TGTGCCAGTAGAATCTTCAGGGAAGACACTGAAGCTTTCTTT. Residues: CASRIFREDTEAFF.

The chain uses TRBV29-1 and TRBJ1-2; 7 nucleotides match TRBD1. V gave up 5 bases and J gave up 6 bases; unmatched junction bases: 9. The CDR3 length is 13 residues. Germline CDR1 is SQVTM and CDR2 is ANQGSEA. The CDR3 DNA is TGCAGCGTTCTTGACCCCGGGACAGATGGCTACACCTTC. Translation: CSVLDPGTDGYTF.

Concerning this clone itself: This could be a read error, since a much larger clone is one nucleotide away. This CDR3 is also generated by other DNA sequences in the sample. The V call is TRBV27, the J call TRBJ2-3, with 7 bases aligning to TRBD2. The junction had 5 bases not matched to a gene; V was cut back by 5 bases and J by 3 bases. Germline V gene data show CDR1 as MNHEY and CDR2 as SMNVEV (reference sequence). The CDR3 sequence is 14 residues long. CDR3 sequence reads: CASSPGTTTDTQYF. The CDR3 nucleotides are TGTGCCAGCAGTCCCGGGACTACTACAGATACGCAGTATTTT.

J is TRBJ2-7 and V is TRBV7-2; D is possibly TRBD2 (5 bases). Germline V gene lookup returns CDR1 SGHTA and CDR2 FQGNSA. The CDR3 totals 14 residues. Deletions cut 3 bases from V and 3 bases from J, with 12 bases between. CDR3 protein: CASSFGGTNYEQYF. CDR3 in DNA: TGTGCCAGCAGCTTCGGAGGTACTAACTACGAGCAGTACTTC.

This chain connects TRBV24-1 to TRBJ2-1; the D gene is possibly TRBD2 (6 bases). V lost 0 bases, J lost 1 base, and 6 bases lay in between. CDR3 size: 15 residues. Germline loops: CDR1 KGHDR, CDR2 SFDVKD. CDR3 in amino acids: CATSDLGTSYNEQFF. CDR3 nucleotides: TGTGCCACCAGTGATTTGGGGACTTCCTACAATGAGCAGTTCTTC.

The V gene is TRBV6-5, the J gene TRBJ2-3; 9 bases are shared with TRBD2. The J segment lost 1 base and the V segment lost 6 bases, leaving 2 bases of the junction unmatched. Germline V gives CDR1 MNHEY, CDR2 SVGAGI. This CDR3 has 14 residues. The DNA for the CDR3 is TGTGCCAGCAGCTTAGCGGGGGGCACAGATACGCAGTATTTT. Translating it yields CASSLAGGTDTQYF.

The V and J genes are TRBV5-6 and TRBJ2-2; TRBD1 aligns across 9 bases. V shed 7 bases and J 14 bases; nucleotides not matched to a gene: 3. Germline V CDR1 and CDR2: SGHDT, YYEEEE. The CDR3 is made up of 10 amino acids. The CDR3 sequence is CASGQGKLFF. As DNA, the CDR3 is TGTGCCAGCGGACAGGGGAAACTGTTTTTT.

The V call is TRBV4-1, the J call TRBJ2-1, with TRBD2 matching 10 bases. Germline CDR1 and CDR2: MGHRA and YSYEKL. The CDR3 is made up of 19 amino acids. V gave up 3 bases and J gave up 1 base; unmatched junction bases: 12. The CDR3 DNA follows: TGCGCCAGCAGCCACCCTACCGGGACTAGCGTAGAATCCTACAATGAGCAGTTCTTC. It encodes CASSHPTGTSVESYNEQFF.

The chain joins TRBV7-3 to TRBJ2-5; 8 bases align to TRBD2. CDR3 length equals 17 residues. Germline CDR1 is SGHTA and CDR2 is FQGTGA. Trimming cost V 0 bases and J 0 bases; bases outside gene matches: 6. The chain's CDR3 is CASSLTIEREYQETQYF. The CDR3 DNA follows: TGTGCCAGCAGCTTAACGATAGAGCGGGAGTACCAAGAGACCCAGTACTTC.

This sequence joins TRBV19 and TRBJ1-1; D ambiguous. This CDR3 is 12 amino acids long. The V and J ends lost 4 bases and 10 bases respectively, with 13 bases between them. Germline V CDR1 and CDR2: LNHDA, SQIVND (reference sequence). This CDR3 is CASSRSYERAFF. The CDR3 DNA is TGTGCCAGTAGTAGAAGCTATGAGAGAGCTTTCTTT.

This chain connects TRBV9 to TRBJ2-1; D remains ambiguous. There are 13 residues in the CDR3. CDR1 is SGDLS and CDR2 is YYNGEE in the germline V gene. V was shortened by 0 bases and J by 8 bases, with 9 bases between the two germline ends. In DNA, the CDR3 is TGTGCCAGCAGCGTAGCCCCAGGTTATGAGCAGTTCTTC. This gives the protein CASSVAPGYEQFF.

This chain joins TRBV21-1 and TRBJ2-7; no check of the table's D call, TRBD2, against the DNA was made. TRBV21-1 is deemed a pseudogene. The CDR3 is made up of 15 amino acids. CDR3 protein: CASSKGPPENYEQYF. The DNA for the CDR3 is TGTGCCAGCAGCAAAGGACCACCGGAGAACTACGAGCAGTACTTC.